A selection of T cell receptor beta chains follows, all from one sample in a study of control samples from healthy donors and cancer patients. Using immunoSEQ multiplex PCR, the repertoire was profiled, and TCRdb retains in-frame clones only, with some absent. Of some 80,000 clones listed, roughly 86% are singletons. The specimen sequenced was blood. The receptors were gathered from a man in his forties or fifties in good health. The conserved cysteine and the conserved F or W are not part of the CDR3 here.

v_gene,CDR3aa
TRBV5-1,ASSLVGENTEAF
TRBV7-9,ASSLAGGKLDTQY
TRBV4-2,ASSQELGGNYEQY
TRBV2,ASYGLSGNTIY
TRBV19,ASSIDGTGLISGANVLT
TRBV7-9,ASSLLQADTQY
TRBV27,ASSFAGQGNSPLH
TRBV5-1,ATKLFAGLNTEAF
TRBV5-6,ASSSPVGEQY
TRBV5-8,ASSIPTGSFYGYT
TRBV10-3,AISESDTTDTQY
TRBV9,ASSVTTGLGYEQY
TRBV11-3,ASSLGGRETQY
TRBV18,ASSQDRGSEKLF